The 27 T cell receptor beta chains listed next were all sequenced from one sample in a study of cytotoxic CD8 clonotypes in ibrutinib-treated CLL. Generated by immunoSEQ multiplex PCR, the TCRdb table keeps only in-frame clones and is missing some. The table includes more than 150,000 clones, around 72% detected once. Source: PBMCs, taken after 24 months of ibrutinib treatment. These receptors all come from a human donor with chronic lymphocytic leukemia.

The chain has TRBV6-6 and TRBJ1-5, with 8 positions matching TRBD1. V was clipped by 6 bases and J by 4 bases; unmatched bases: 8. The CDR3 is 15 amino acids. Germline CDR1 MNHNY, CDR2 SVGAGI (reference sequence). In DNA form, the CDR3 reads TGTGCCAGCAGCATCCCGGGACAGGAAAATCAGCCCCAGCATTTT. It yields the protein CASSIPGQENQPQHF.

The rearrangement joins TRBV9 to TRBJ2-2; no clear D. This CDR3 has 14 amino acids. The V end was cut by 0 bases, the J end by 1 base, with 4 bases between. CDR1 and CDR2 (germline): SGDLS, YYNGEE. The CDR3 here is CASSVGGNTGELFF. CDR3 DNA: TGTGCCAGCAGCGTAGGAGGGAACACCGGGGAGCTGTTTTTT.

The V and J genes are TRBV5-1 and TRBJ2-6; D call uncertain. The CDR3 runs to 15 residues. Germline CDR1 SGHRS, CDR2 YFSETQ. V was cut by 0 bases and J by 1 base, with 5 bases left in between. In DNA form, the CDR3 reads TGCGCCAGCAGCTTGGAGGTTTCTGGGGCCAACGTCCTGACTTTC. As protein: CASSLEVSGANVLTF.

The CDR3: CSVAGGGGVGTTEKLFF. The DNA of the CDR3 is TGCAGCGTTGCAGGGGGTGGGGGTGTAGGAACAACCGAAAAACTGTTTTTT. V and J are TRBV29-1 and TRBJ1-4; 7 nucleotides match TRBD1. The CDR3 is made up of 17 amino acids. Germline assignment: CDR1 SQVTM and CDR2 ANQGSEA. The V and J ends lost 4 bases and 8 bases, in that order; junction bases with no gene match: 19.

This clone was detected only a few times. V is TRBV4-2 and J is TRBJ1-1, with D hard to call. This CDR3 comprises 11 residues. The ends were cut back, 3 bases at V and 3 bases at J, with 2 bases in the middle. Germline V gene lookup returns CDR1 LGHNA and CDR2 YNFKEQ. CDR3 nucleotides: TGTGCCAGCAGCCAGGACACTGAAGCTTTCTTT. Protein: CASSQDTEAFF.

In its sample, this clone was seen a few times. This chain connects TRBV4-2 to TRBJ2-7; 8 nucleotides agree with TRBD2. Germline CDR1 and CDR2: LGHNA and YNFKEQ. The CDR3 runs 14 residues. After removal of 1 base from V and 6 bases from J, the junction contained 5 bases not matched to a gene. The CDR3 nucleotides read TGTGCCAGCAGCCAAGCCTGGGCGGGAGGCGAGCAGTACTTC. It yields the protein CASSQAWAGGEQYF.

The chain is built from TRBV5-6 and TRBJ2-2, with TRBD2 identical over 13 bases. J was trimmed by 8 bases and V by 6 bases; bases with no gene match: 4. The CDR3 has 14 residues. Germline V gene data show CDR1 as SGHDT and CDR2 as YYEEEE. In DNA, the CDR3 is TGTGCCAGCATCGGACTAGCGGGAGTAGGGGAGCTGTTTTTT. Encoded protein: CASIGLAGVGELFF.

The rearrangement joins TRBV6-1 to TRBJ1-5; 12 bases are a match to TRBD1. This CDR3 contains 15 residues. Losses at the gene ends were 4 bases for V and 6 bases for J; bases not matched to a gene: 4. CDR1 MNHNS and CDR2 SASEGT come from the germline V gene. CDR3 nucleotide sequence: TGTGCCAGCAGTGTGGGACAGGGGGCTGGTCAGCCCCAGCATTTT. Encoded protein: CASSVGQGAGQPQHF.

This chain joins TRBV4-3 and TRBJ2-2; 9 nucleotides align to TRBD1. Germline V lookup: CDR1 LGHNA, CDR2 YSLEER. The V gene end was trimmed by 0 bases and the J gene end by 4 bases; junction bases not matched to a gene: 6. This CDR3 comprises 17 residues. The CDR3: CASSQEGYRGLTGELFF. CDR3 in DNA: TGCGCCAGCAGCCAAGAGGGGTACAGGGGGCTCACCGGGGAGCTGTTTTTT.

In this sample, this clone turned up a few times. This chain links TRBV2 with TRBJ1-5, with TRBD1 matching over 9 bases. CDR1 is SNHLY, CDR2 FYNNEI, per germline. CDR3 length equals 14 residues. V gave up 5 bases and J gave up 6 bases; unmatched junction bases: 5. The DNA of the CDR3 is TGTGCCAGCAGTCCGGACAGGGGAGGTCAGCCCCAGCATTTT. Protein sequence: CASSPDRGGQPQHF.

The chain recombines TRBV5-1 with TRBJ2-7; TRBD1 agrees at 8 bases. There are 13 residues in the CDR3. V lost 2 bases, J lost 3 bases, and 1 base stayed unmatched. Germline V lookup: CDR1 SGHRS, CDR2 YFSETQ. CDR3 amino acids: CASSLTGGYEQYF. CDR3 bases: TGCGCCAGCAGCTTAACAGGGGGCTACGAGCAGTACTTC.

V gene TRBV7-8 combines with J gene TRBJ2-7; D not resolved. The CDR3 totals 15 residues. V was clipped by 2 bases and J by 7 bases, with 18 bases between them. Germline V gives CDR1 SGHVS, CDR2 FQNEAQ. The CDR3 spells CASSLKRLPPWEQYF. The CDR3 nucleotides read TGTGCCAGCAGCTTAAAAAGATTACCCCCCTGGGAGCAGTACTTC.

Only one count was recorded for this clone. V usage is TRBV4-3 and J usage is TRBJ2-6; D not certain. Germline V lookup: CDR1 LGHNA, CDR2 YSLEER. The CDR3 totals 16 residues. The V end lost 1 base, the J end lost 0 bases, and 7 bases lay between the germline ends. The CDR3 here is CASSQVLYSGANVLTF. In DNA form, the CDR3 reads TGCGCCAGCAGCCAAGTTCTCTACTCTGGGGCCAACGTCCTGACTTTC.

The chain joins TRBV4-2 to TRBJ1-1; D unclear. The V gene's germline CDR1 is LGHNA and CDR2 YNFKEQ. The CDR3 has 16 residues. V dropped 1 base and J dropped 4 bases, with 16 bases sitting between them. DNA of the CDR3: TGTGCCAGCAGCCAAGCCCCAAACCTCATGGGCACTGAAGCTTTCTTT. Protein: CASSQAPNLMGTEAFF.

This clone was counted only a few times. The V call is TRBV29-1, the J call TRBJ2-2; a weak D match, TRBD2 (6 bases). V dropped 4 bases and J dropped 7 bases, with 10 bases sitting between them. Germline V gives CDR1 SQVTM, CDR2 ANQGSEA. This CDR3 comprises 12 residues. This CDR3 reads CSVAGVGGELFF. In DNA form, the CDR3 reads TGCAGCGTTGCGGGAGTTGGCGGGGAGCTGTTTTTT.

In its sample, this clone was seen a few times. The CDR3 protein is CASRALRNEQFF. The CDR3 DNA reads TGCGCCAGCAGAGCCCTACGGAATGAGCAGTTCTTC. V gene TRBV10-2 combines with J gene TRBJ2-1, with D unclear. Trimming removed 6 bases from V and 7 bases from J, with 10 bases in between. The germline V gene has CDR1 WSHSY and CDR2 SAAADI. CDR3 length equals 12 residues.

The V and J genes are TRBV6-5 and TRBJ1-5; D may be TRBD1 (5 bases). Germline assignment: CDR1 MNHEY and CDR2 SVGAGI. The CDR3 is 14 residues long. Trimming took 7 bases from V and 5 from J, leaving 15 bases between them. Here the CDR3 DNA reads TGTGCCAGCACCGGAGGTATGGGGGATCAGCCCCAGCATTTT. This sequence encodes CASTGGMGDQPQHF.

The chain's CDR3 is CASSRVGGSYEQYF. The CDR3 nucleotides are TGTGCCAGCAGCCGGGTTGGGGGCTCCTACGAGCAGTACTTC. The chain is built from TRBV7-9 and TRBJ2-7, with D perhaps being TRBD1 or TRBD2 (5 bases each). The CDR3 is made up of 14 amino acids. Germline values: CDR1 SEHNR, CDR2 FQNEAQ (reference sequence). Deletions cut 5 bases from V and 0 bases from J, with 11 bases between.

The rearrangement links TRBV7-9 to TRBJ2-7; 11 bases agree with TRBD2. Trimming took 5 bases from V and 3 from J; bases not matched to a gene: 9. This CDR3 region has 16 residues. The germline V gene has CDR1 SEHNR and CDR2 FQNEAQ (reference sequence). Written as DNA, the CDR3 is TGTGCCAGCAGCGCCAGTACTAGCGGGAGAGTCTACGAGCAGTACTTC. This codes for CASSASTSGRVYEQYF.

This rearrangement joins TRBV7-2 to TRBJ2-7; 9 nucleotides match TRBD2. The CDR3 is 16 residues long. Germline V CDR1 and CDR2: SGHTA, FQGNSA. The junction had 5 bases not matched to a gene; V was cut back by 0 bases and J by 2 bases. CDR3 in DNA: TGTGCCAGCAGCTTAGCGTCCCCTAGCGGGACCTACGAGCAGTACTTC. As protein: CASSLASPSGTYEQYF.

This chain joins TRBV7-3 and TRBJ2-2; the D gene could be TRBD1 or TRBD2 (5 bases each). The CDR3 spans 14 residues. The germline V gene has CDR1 SGHTA and CDR2 FQGTGA. V shed 4 bases and J shed 6 bases, with 12 bases lying between them. The CDR3 reads CASSSGQSSGELFF. In nucleotides, the CDR3 is TGTGCCAGCAGCTCGGGGCAGTCTTCCGGGGAGCTGTTTTTT.

J is TRBJ2-5 and V is TRBV29-1; unclear D gene. CDR1 is SQVTM, CDR2 ANQGSEA, per germline. Trimming removed 8 bases at V and 1 base at J, with 8 bases between. The CDR3 totals 11 residues. The CDR3 sequence is CSPRFQETQYF. The CDR3 DNA reads as TGCAGCCCGCGGTTCCAAGAGACCCAGTACTTC.

The chain's CDR3 is CASSNPGDSYNEQFF. The CDR3 nucleotides read TGTGCCAGCAGCAACCCCGGGGATTCCTACAATGAGCAGTTCTTC. The chain combines TRBV13 with TRBJ2-1; D is perhaps TRBD2 (5 bases). The CDR3 loop spans 15 amino acids. The germline V gene has CDR1 PRHDT and CDR2 FYEKMQ (reference sequence). Trimming took 5 bases from V and 1 from J, leaving 12 bases between them.

The chain has TRBV27 and TRBJ2-7; perhaps TRBD1 as D (6 bases). V was trimmed by 6 bases and J by 0 bases, leaving 12 bases between them. Germline V gene lookup returns CDR1 MNHEY and CDR2 SMNVEV (reference sequence). The CDR3 totals 14 residues. The CDR3 here is CASRRQDSSYEQYF. The CDR3 DNA follows: TGTGCCAGCAGAAGACAGGACAGCTCCTACGAGCAGTACTTC.

Points on this clone: In this CDR3 the conserved last residue, phenylalanine or tryptophan, is missing, so a read error is likely. The DNA is left out, because the CDR3 cannot be placed on it with certainty; the CDR3 is given as TCRdb lists it. The genes are TRBV29-1 and TRBJ1-2; TRBD1, as called in the table, went unchecked against the DNA. Both ends counted, the CDR3 spans 8 residues. In germline, CDR1 is SQVTM, CDR2 ANQGSEA. The CDR3 is CSVGHNPA.

The chain recombines TRBV11-3 with TRBJ2-2, with TRBD1 matching over 7 bases. The CDR3 runs to 15 residues. V was clipped by 2 bases and J by 5 bases; unmatched bases: 5. Germline V lookup: CDR1 SGHNT, CDR2 YENEEA. The CDR3 protein is CASSLRDSHTGELFF. The CDR3 bases are TGTGCCAGCAGCTTACGGGACAGTCATACCGGGGAGCTGTTTTTT.

The chain joins TRBV9 to TRBJ1-1; D is ambiguous. Germline CDR1 SGDLS, CDR2 YYNGEE. The CDR3 has 15 amino acids. Trimming took 0 bases from V and 1 from J, leaving 10 bases between them. The CDR3 loop is CASSVAGGKNTEAFF. In DNA, the CDR3 is TGTGCCAGCAGCGTAGCTGGCGGGAAGAACACTGAAGCTTTCTTT.